This passage covers 21 T cell receptor beta chains from one sample sequenced in a study of cytomegalovirus exposure and HLA in healthy donors. PCR employed 60 Vbeta and 13 Jbeta primers. The assay was immunoSEQ multiplex PCR, and TCRdb's table has in-frame clones only and misses some. The sample yields fewer than 100,000 clones, around 68% seen once. The sequencing sample was made of PBMCs. The receptors shown here come from a female donor in good health and CMV-seronegative.

J is TRBJ2-3 and V is TRBV13, with 11 bases lining up with TRBD2. The CDR3 is 19 residues long. Looked up from germline, CDR1 is PRHDT and CDR2 is FYEKMQ (reference sequence). J gave up 4 bases and V 0 bases, and 12 bases lay outside the gene matches. The CDR3 sequence: CASSLGTLAGGMGPDTQYF. For the CDR3, the DNA is TGTGCCAGCAGCTTAGGGACTCTAGCGGGAGGCATGGGTCCAGATACGCAGTATTTT. The full variable domain, completed using reference TRBV13 and TRBJ2-3, is AAGVIQSPRHLIKEKRETATLKCYPIPRHDTVYWYQQGPGQDPQFLISFYEKMQSDKGSIPDRFSAQQFSDYHSELNMSSLELGDSALYFCASSLGTLAGGMGPDTQYFGPGTRLTVL.

The V call is TRBV2, the J call TRBJ2-1; 7 positions agree with TRBD2. The length of the CDR3 is 15 residues. V shed 7 bases and J 6 bases; nucleotides not matched to a gene: 12. Germline V gives CDR1 SNHLY, CDR2 FYNNEI. The CDR3 is CASNLPGGSFNEQFF. CDR3 bases: TGTGCCAGCAACTTACCGGGAGGTAGCTTCAATGAGCAGTTCTTC.

The rearrangement uses TRBV6-4 and TRBJ2-3; 9 bases agree with TRBD2. V dropped 0 bases and J dropped 2; count of bases not matched to a gene: 3. Looked up from germline, CDR1 is MRHNA and CDR2 is SNTAGT. This CDR3 contains 16 residues. The CDR3 loop reads CASSDSAGGPTDTQYF. The DNA for the CDR3 is TGTGCCAGCAGTGACTCAGCGGGGGGCCCCACAGATACGCAGTATTTT.

The J gene is TRBJ1-3, the V gene TRBV9, with TRBD1 matching over 8 bases. CDR1 SGDLS and CDR2 YYNGEE come from the germline V gene. Trimming removed 3 bases from V and 4 bases from J; junction bases left unmatched: 3. CDR3 size: 14 residues. The CDR3 sequence is CASSGQGTGNTIYF. In DNA form, the CDR3 reads TGTGCCAGCAGCGGACAGGGGACAGGAAACACCATATATTTT.

The chain is built from TRBV27 and TRBJ2-7; TRBD2 agrees at 8 bases. The CDR3 is 17 residues long. Germline loops: CDR1 MNHEY, CDR2 SMNVEV (reference sequence). V was pared by 8 bases and J by 5 bases, with 20 bases of the junction left unmatched. The CDR3 region is CASSGRTSWDTRNEQYF. CDR3 sequence (DNA): TGTGCCAGCTCTGGTAGGACTAGCTGGGACACACGGAACGAGCAGTACTTC.

A remark on this clone: Mismatch with germline at one junction end may stem from a read error. The chain recombines TRBV18 with TRBJ2-1; TRBD2 is a possible D gene (6 bases). Per the germline V gene, CDR1 is KGHSH and CDR2 is LQKENI. CDR3 length equals 14 residues. The CDR3 nucleotides are TGTGCCAGCTCCCCGCGGGACTCCCACAATGAGCAGTTCTTC. Its protein product is CASSPRDSHNEQFF.

The genes are TRBV10-1 and TRBJ2-1; TRBD2 might be the D (5 bases). The CDR3 is 15 residues long. V was trimmed by 4 bases and J by 2 bases, leaving 12 bases between them. From germline, CDR1 is WNHNN and CDR2 SYGVQD (reference sequence). CDR3 coding DNA: TGCGCCAGCAGTGCGAGCGGTCAAACCTACAATGAGCAGTTCTTC. Protein sequence: CASSASGQTYNEQFF.

V usage is TRBV7-2 and J usage is TRBJ1-1; D uncertain. Germline V lookup: CDR1 SGHTA, CDR2 FQGNSA. This CDR3 has 13 amino acids. Trimming shortened V by 1 base and J by 2 bases, and 5 bases separated the two germline ends. DNA for the CDR3: TGTGCCAGCAGCTTAGTCATTAACACTGAAGCTTTCTTT. Translating it yields CASSLVINTEAFF.

The V gene is TRBV7-2, the J gene TRBJ1-1; 7 nucleotides agree with TRBD1. CDR3 length equals 16 residues. CDR1 and CDR2 (germline): SGHTA, FQGNSA. Trimming took 1 base from V and 0 from J; bases not matched to a gene: 5. DNA for the CDR3: TGTGCCAGCAGCTTAGAGGGGGCCATCTTGAACACTGAAGCTTTCTTT. This encodes CASSLEGAILNTEAFF.

V gene TRBV7-8 combines with J gene TRBJ1-2; 8 positions match TRBD1. V trimming: 4 bases; J trimming: 4 bases; junction bases outside the gene matches: 5. This CDR3 contains 14 residues. Per the germline V gene, CDR1 is SGHVS and CDR2 is FQNEAQ. The CDR3 here is CASSWGQVGYGYTF. The DNA for the CDR3 is TGTGCCAGCAGCTGGGGACAGGTCGGCTATGGCTACACCTTC.

This clone came up once. The chain links TRBV7-6 to TRBJ1-1; D is unresolved. Germline CDR1 and CDR2: SGHVS and FNYEAQ. The length of the CDR3 is 14 residues. The V and J ends lost 1 base and 3 bases respectively, with 9 bases between them. The CDR3 sequence is CASSLEQSYTEAFF. CDR3 coding DNA: TGTGCCAGCAGCTTAGAACAGTCCTACACTGAAGCTTTCTTT.

The chain employs TRBV7-3 and TRBJ2-5; D is unresolved. The V end lost 0 bases, the J end lost 5 bases, and 7 bases lay between the germline ends. CDR1 and CDR2 from the germline V gene are SGHTA and FQGTGA. CDR3 length: 13 residues. The CDR3 sequence: CASSLTLRETQYF. The CDR3 bases are TGTGCCAGCAGCTTAACGTTGAGGGAGACCCAGTACTTC.

The chain is built from TRBV19 and TRBJ2-3; TRBD1 aligns across 11 bases. Germline CDR1 and CDR2: LNHDA and SQIVND (reference sequence). This CDR3 has 17 residues. V was pared by 7 bases and J by 4 bases, with 13 bases of the junction left unmatched. The CDR3 sequence: CASKSKDRGLWADTQYF. The CDR3 bases are TGTGCCAGTAAGTCGAAGGACAGGGGGCTGTGGGCAGATACGCAGTATTTT.

V and J are TRBV6-1 and TRBJ1-2; TRBD1 matches 10 bases. CDR3 length equals 14 residues. Per germline, CDR1 MNHNS and CDR2 SASEGT. Trimming removed 2 bases from V and 8 bases from J; junction bases left unmatched: 5. CDR3 amino acids: CASSELGTGVGYTF. The CDR3 DNA follows: TGTGCCAGCAGTGAACTGGGGACAGGGGTCGGCTACACCTTC.

V is TRBV11-2 and J is TRBJ2-3, with 10 bases fitting TRBD2. CDR1 and CDR2 (germline): SGHAT, FQNNGV. V gave up 2 bases and J gave up 1 base; unmatched junction bases: 9. The CDR3 spans 18 residues. CDR3 coding DNA: TGTGCCAGCAGCTTAAGGCTAGCGGGGGCGAGACGCACAGATACGCAGTATTTT. The encoded protein is CASSLRLAGARRTDTQYF.

The CDR3: CASSSNPGNSYGYTF. The CDR3 DNA follows: TGTGCCAGCAGCTCCAATCCCGGCAACAGCTATGGCTACACCTTC. This rearrangement joins TRBV7-2 to TRBJ1-2, with D unclear. CDR1 and CDR2 (germline): SGHTA, FQGNSA. This CDR3 spans 15 amino acids. Trimming cost V 4 bases and J 4 bases, with 16 bases left between them.

The gene calls are TRBV19 and TRBJ1-4; D is possibly TRBD1 (5 bases). Trimming shortened V by 5 bases and J by 7 bases, and 14 bases separated the two germline ends. Germline V gives CDR1 LNHDA, CDR2 SQIVND (reference sequence). This CDR3 spans 14 amino acids. The CDR3 DNA reads as TGTGCCAGTAGTCCCAGGGATGGTAGTGAAAAACTGTTTTTT. Amino acid sequence: CASSPRDGSEKLFF.

This clone was observed a handful of times. V usage is TRBV5-4 and J usage is TRBJ1-6; D not certain. The CDR3 length is 16 residues. Deletions cut 0 bases from V and 0 bases from J, with 7 bases between. Per germline, CDR1 SGHNT and CDR2 YYREEE (reference sequence). The CDR3 region is CASSLGGSSYNSPLHF. CDR3 DNA: TGTGCCAGCAGCTTGGGCGGGAGCTCCTATAATTCACCCCTCCACTTT.

The J gene is TRBJ2-7, the V gene TRBV11-2; TRBD2 agrees at 8 bases. The germline gives CDR1 SGHAT, CDR2 FQNNGV. The CDR3 loop spans 15 amino acids. V shed 4 bases, J shed 7 bases, and the junction held 12 bases outside the gene matches. The CDR3 region is CASSYEPGGPREQYF. Written as DNA, the CDR3 is TGTGCCAGCAGCTATGAACCGGGAGGGCCGCGGGAGCAGTACTTC.

This rearrangement joins TRBV19 to TRBJ1-1; D not certain. Trimming took off 5 bases at V and 5 bases at J, with 27 bases between the two ends. The CDR3 is 18 amino acids. Germline V CDR1 and CDR2: LNHDA, SQIVND (reference sequence). The CDR3 DNA reads TGTGCCAGTAGTCGCCCAGGTCGTGAGTCCGAGATTAATACTGAAGCTTTCTTT. Translated, it gives CASSRPGRESEINTEAFF. The full variable domain, completed using reference TRBV19 and TRBJ1-1, is DGGITQSPKYLFRKEGQNVTLSCEQNLNHDAMYWYRQDPGQGLRLIYYSQIVNDFQKGDIAEGYSVSREKKESFPLTVTSAQKNPTAFYLCASSRPGRESEINTEAFFGQGTRLTVV.

The chain uses TRBV9 and TRBJ2-3; TRBD2 matches 8 bases. Per the germline V gene, CDR1 is SGDLS and CDR2 is YYNGEE. This CDR3 has 14 residues. V was clipped by 1 base and J by 4 bases; unmatched bases: 2. The CDR3 region is CASSVSGSSDTQYF. CDR3 in DNA: TGTGCCAGCAGCGTAAGCGGGAGCTCAGATACGCAGTATTTT.